Listed below are T cell receptor beta chains from one sample, sequenced in a study of T cells after yellow fever vaccination. TCRdb reanalysed the 5' RACE reads using MiXCR and keeps one entry per CDR3 protein. The table includes around 300,000 distinct CDR3 sequences, approximately 13% detected once. Sample: CD4+ T cells sorted from PBMCs, taken 45 days after the yellow fever booster vaccination. Receptors were obtained from a man under 40 who received the YFV17D yellow fever vaccine. Each CDR3 is given with its conserved first and last residue. A D gene is named only where the DNA matches it firmly. Clone size is not always given. Where it is, it says once, few, many or a class for expanded clones.

clone_size | d_call | cdr3_length | v_call | cdr3_aa
- | - | 15 | TRBV5-1 | CASSLEGGSGTEQFF
- | - | 11 | TRBV12-3/TRBV12-4 | CASSQGGAQYF
few | TRBD1 | 13 | TRBV5-5 | CASSSTDRGGDTF
- | TRBD2 | 16 | TRBV7-8 | CASSVSGTSGIYEQYF
few | - | 14 | TRBV19 | CASSGRQANEKLFF
few | - | 11 | TRBV29-1 | CSVGQPDTQYF
- | TRBD2 | 16 | TRBV20-1 | CSARGGLAGELDTQYF
- | TRBD1 | 16 | TRBV5-6 | CASSLGGRGRGETQYF
- | - | 14 | TRBV7-6 | CASNQGMRTDTQYF
few | - | 15 | TRBV7-2 | CASSLGMGAQETQYF
few | - | 16 | TRBV6-5 | CASSYQSTVGRYEQYF
few | - | 15 | TRBV6-5 | CASSNSFTGAGEQYF
few | - | 16 | TRBV27 | CASKHRGIQGKTEAFF
few | TRBD1 | 15 | TRBV20-1 | CSARSGQGKYQPQHF
few | - | 13 | TRBV10-2 | CASTVSSYNEQFF
few | - | 14 | TRBV7-8 | CASSLRFIQETQYF
few | - | 15 | TRBV7-2 | CASSFGGSYNSPLHF
- | - | 14 | TRBV7-2 | CASSVRQGTDTQYF
few | - | 14 | TRBV5-1 | CASSPGPYPYEQYF
- | TRBD2 | 14 | TRBV5-1 | CASSLGAGVNEQFF
once | - | 13 | TRBV5-6 | CASSWDGNYEQYF
- | - | 15 | TRBV27 | CASSLIRQALYEQYF
- | - | 18 | TRBV5-6 | CASSLGFLGPWSYNEQFF
few | TRBD2 | 15 | TRBV20-1 | CSMTSGSNFYNEQFF
- | TRBD1 | 18 | TRBV10-3 | CAISESRTGRETNYGYTF
few | - | 14 | TRBV7-2 | CASTVHGTPAELFF
many | - | 13 | TRBV7-9 | CASSLEGGTEAFF
few | - | 15 | TRBV15 | CATSRASASLDTQYF
few | - | 15 | TRBV6-5 | CASSYSSRYGQPQHF
few | TRBD2 | 13 | TRBV20-1 | CSAGGRGADTQYF
- | - | 15 | TRBV6-2/TRBV6-3 | CASSGPSRGSYEQYF